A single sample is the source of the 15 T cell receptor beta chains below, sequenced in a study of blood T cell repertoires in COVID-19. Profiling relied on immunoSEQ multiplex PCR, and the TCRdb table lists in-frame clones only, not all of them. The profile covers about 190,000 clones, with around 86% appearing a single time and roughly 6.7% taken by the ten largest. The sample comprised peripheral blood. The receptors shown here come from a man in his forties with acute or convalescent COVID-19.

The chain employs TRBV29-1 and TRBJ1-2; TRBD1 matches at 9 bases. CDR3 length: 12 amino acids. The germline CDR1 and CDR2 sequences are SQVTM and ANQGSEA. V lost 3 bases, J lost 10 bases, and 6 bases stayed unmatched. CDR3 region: CSVEDRGSPYTF. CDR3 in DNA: TGCAGCGTTGAGGACAGGGGAAGCCCCTACACCTTC.

CDR3 residues: CAWSEGATSGQETQYF. Here the CDR3 DNA reads TGTGCCTGGAGTGAGGGGGCGACTAGCGGCCAAGAGACCCAGTACTTC. The gene calls are TRBV30 and TRBJ2-5; 9 bases match TRBD2. Germline-derived CDR1 and CDR2 are GTSNPN and SVGIG (reference sequence). This CDR3 is built from 16 residues. Trimming cost V 1 base and J 1 base; bases outside gene matches: 7.

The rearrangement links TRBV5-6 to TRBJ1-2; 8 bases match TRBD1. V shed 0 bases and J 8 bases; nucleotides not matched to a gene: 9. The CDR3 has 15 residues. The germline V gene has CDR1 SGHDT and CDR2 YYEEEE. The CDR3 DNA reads TGTGCCAGCAGCTTGGGGCCAGGGGGCGCAAAGGGCTACACCTTC. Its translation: CASSLGPGGAKGYTF.

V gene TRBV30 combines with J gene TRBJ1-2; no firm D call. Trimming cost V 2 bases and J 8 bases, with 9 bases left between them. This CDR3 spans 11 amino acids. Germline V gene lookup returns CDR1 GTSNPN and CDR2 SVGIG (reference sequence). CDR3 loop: CAWSQRRGYTF. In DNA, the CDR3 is TGTGCCTGGAGTCAGCGGCGGGGCTACACCTTC.

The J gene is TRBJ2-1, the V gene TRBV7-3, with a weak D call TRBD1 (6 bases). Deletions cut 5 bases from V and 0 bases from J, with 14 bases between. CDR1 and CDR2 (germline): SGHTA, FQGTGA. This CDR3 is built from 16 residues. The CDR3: CASSRGGARSYNEQFF. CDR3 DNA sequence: TGTGCCAGCAGCCGAGGGGGAGCTCGCTCCTACAATGAGCAGTTCTTC.

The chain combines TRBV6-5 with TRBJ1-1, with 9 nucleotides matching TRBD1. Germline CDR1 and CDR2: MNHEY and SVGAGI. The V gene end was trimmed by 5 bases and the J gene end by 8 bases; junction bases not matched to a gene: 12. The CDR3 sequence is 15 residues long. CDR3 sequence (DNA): TGTGCCAGCAGTACGCCACAGGGGGCAAGTGGGGAAGCTTTCTTT. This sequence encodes CASSTPQGASGEAFF.

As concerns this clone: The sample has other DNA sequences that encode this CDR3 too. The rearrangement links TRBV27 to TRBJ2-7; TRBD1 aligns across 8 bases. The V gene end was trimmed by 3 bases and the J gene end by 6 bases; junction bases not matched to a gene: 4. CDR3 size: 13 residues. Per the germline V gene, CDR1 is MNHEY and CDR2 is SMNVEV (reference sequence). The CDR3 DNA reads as TGTGCCAGCAGTTTCGGGGACAGGAGCGAGCAGTACTTC. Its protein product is CASSFGDRSEQYF.

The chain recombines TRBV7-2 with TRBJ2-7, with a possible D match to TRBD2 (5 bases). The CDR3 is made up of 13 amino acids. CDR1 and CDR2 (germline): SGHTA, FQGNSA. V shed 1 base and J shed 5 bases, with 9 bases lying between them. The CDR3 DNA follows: TGTGCCAGCAGCTTAGGAGCCGGGGACGAGCAGTACTTC. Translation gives CASSLGAGDEQYF.

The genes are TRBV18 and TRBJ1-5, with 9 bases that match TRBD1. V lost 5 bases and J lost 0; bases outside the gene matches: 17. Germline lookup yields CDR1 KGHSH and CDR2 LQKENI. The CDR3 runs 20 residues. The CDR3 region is CASSANAGTGGPYSNQPQHF. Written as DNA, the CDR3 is TGTGCCAGCTCAGCCAACGCCGGAACAGGGGGCCCCTATAGCAATCAGCCCCAGCATTTT.

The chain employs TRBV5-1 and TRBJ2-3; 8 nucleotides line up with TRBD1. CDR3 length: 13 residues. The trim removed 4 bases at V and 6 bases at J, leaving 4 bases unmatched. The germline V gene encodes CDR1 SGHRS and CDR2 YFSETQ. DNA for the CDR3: TGCGCCAGCAGCACGGACAGGGCCGATACGCAGTATTTT. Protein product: CASSTDRADTQYF.

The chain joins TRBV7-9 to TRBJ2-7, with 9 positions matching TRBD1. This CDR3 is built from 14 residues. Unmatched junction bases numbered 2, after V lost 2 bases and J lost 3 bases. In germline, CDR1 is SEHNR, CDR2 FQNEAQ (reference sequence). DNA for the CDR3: TGTGCCAGCAGCTTATGGACAGGGGACTACGAGCAGTACTTC. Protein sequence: CASSLWTGDYEQYF.

The CDR3 loop is CASSPSGRYNTEAFF. The CDR3 nucleotides are TGTGCCAGCAGCCCGTCCGGCAGGTACAACACTGAAGCTTTCTTT. The chain couples TRBV11-1 to TRBJ1-1; D unresolved. V lost 5 bases and J 2 bases, leaving 15 bases between the germline ends. The germline V gene has CDR1 SGHAT and CDR2 FQDESV (reference sequence). This CDR3 comprises 15 residues.

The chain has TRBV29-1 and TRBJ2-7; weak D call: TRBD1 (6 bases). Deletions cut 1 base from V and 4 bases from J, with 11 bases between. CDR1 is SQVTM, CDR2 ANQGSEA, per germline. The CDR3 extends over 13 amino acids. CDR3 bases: TGCAGCGTTGAAGGGACAGCGAGGTACGAGCAGTACTTC. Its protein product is CSVEGTARYEQYF.

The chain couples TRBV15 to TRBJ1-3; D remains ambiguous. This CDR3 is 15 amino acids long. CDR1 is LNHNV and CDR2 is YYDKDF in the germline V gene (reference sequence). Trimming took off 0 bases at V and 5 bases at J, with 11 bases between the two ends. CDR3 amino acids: CATSRDDPERNTIYF. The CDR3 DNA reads TGTGCCACCAGCAGAGACGACCCGGAGCGAAACACCATATATTTT.

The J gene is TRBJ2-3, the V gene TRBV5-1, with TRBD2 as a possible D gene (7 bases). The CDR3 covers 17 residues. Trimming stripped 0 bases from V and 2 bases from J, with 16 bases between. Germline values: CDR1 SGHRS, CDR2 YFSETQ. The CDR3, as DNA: TGCGCCAGCAGCTTGGCCCCGCGGGGGCTCGACACAGATACGCAGTATTTT. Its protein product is CASSLAPRGLDTDTQYF.